One and the same sample provided the 11 T cell receptor beta chains below, sequenced in a study of T cell responses to AZD1222 COVID-19 vaccine. Profiled with immunoSEQ multiplex PCR; TCRdb holds only in-frame clones, not every one. The sample has about 150,000 clones; around 88% are singletons. The specimen comprised peripheral blood, sampled on day 0 of MenACWY control vaccination. These TCRs come from an adult in good health.

This chain joins TRBV6-1 and TRBJ1-4, with D tentatively TRBD1 (5 bases). This CDR3 is built from 14 residues. V lost 5 bases and J lost 3, with 10 bases in between. Germline values: CDR1 MNHNS, CDR2 SASEGT. DNA of the CDR3: TGTGCCAGCAGTTCGGGACGCCCTAATGAAAAACTGTTTTTT. This codes for CASSSGRPNEKLFF.

V gene TRBV25-1 combines with J gene TRBJ1-1; 7 positions agree with TRBD1. The V gene's germline CDR1 is MGHDK and CDR2 SYGVNS. J was trimmed by 7 bases and V by 4 bases; bases with no gene match: 12. CDR3 length: 15 amino acids. In DNA, the CDR3 is TGTGCCAGCAGTGCCGGACAGGTGGGAATCGTTGAAGCTTTCTTT. Protein: CASSAGQVGIVEAFF.

The rearrangement joins TRBV5-6 to TRBJ2-2, with D unresolved. This CDR3 region has 13 residues. With 2 bases removed from V and 7 bases from J, the gap between germline ends came to 9 bases. Germline V gene lookup returns CDR1 SGHDT and CDR2 YYEEEE. The CDR3 region is CASSFRINGELFF. The CDR3 nucleotides are TGTGCCAGCAGCTTTCGAATAAACGGGGAGCTGTTTTTT. Drawing the rest from reference TRBV5-6 and TRBJ2-2, the complete variable domain is DAGVTQSPTHLIKTRGQQVTLRCSPKSGHDTVSWYQQALGQGPQFIFQYYEEEERQRGNFPDRFSGHQFPNYSSELNVNALLLGDSALYLCASSFRINGELFFGEGSRLTVL.

V is TRBV9 and J is TRBJ2-7; 8 bases align to TRBD2. J lost 6 bases, V lost 0 bases, and 11 bases had no gene match. The CDR3 is 16 amino acids. Germline lookup yields CDR1 SGDLS and CDR2 YYNGEE. The CDR3 loop is CASSVAVGGLEAEQYF. The CDR3 DNA follows: TGTGCCAGCAGCGTAGCGGTGGGGGGACTAGAAGCCGAGCAGTACTTC.

J is TRBJ1-4 and V is TRBV7-2, with D unclear. V gave up 4 bases and J gave up 10 bases, with 10 bases separating them. Germline values: CDR1 SGHTA, CDR2 FQGNSA. The CDR3 totals 12 residues. In DNA form, the CDR3 reads TGTGCCAGCAGCTCCCCTCCCGGAAAACTGTTTTTT. Protein: CASSSPPGKLFF.

This sequence joins TRBV6-5 and TRBJ1-2; D possibly corresponds to TRBD1 (6 bases). The germline V and J ends were trimmed by 7 bases and 8 bases, with 20 bases remaining between them. The germline gives CDR1 MNHEY, CDR2 SVGAGI. This CDR3 contains 14 residues. This chain's CDR3 is CASIGGGSSRGYTF. The CDR3 coding sequence is TGTGCCAGCATCGGGGGCGGATCGAGTCGGGGCTACACCTTC.

J is TRBJ1-2 and V is TRBV6-1; D may be TRBD1 (6 bases). Germline V gene data show CDR1 as MNHNS and CDR2 as SASEGT. V was trimmed by 2 bases and J by 7 bases, leaving 20 bases between them. The length of the CDR3 is 16 residues. The CDR3 is CASSEFPDSASFGYTF. CDR3 coding DNA: TGTGCCAGCAGTGAATTCCCGGACAGCGCCTCTTTTGGCTACACCTTC.

This sequence joins TRBV6-1 and TRBJ2-5; TRBD2 aligns across 7 bases. J lost 2 bases, V lost 3 bases, and 6 bases had no gene match. Germline values: CDR1 MNHNS, CDR2 SASEGT. This CDR3 has 15 residues. For the CDR3, the DNA is TGTGCCAGCAGTGACCCTGGACTAGTTCAAGAGACCCAGTACTTC. It encodes CASSDPGLVQETQYF.

The gene calls are TRBV5-1 and TRBJ2-2; 7 bases match TRBD1. The CDR3 extends over 15 amino acids. CDR1 is SGHRS, CDR2 YFSETQ, per germline. V was clipped by 5 bases and J by 2 bases; unmatched bases: 6. CDR3 bases: TGCGCCAGCAGGTCGGGACAGCCCAACACCGGGGAGCTGTTTTTT. Protein: CASRSGQPNTGELFF.

Only one count was recorded for this clone. The chain joins TRBV9 to TRBJ2-5; no firm D call. Germline CDR1 reads SGDLS; CDR2 reads YYNGEE. CDR3 size: 13 residues. The V end was cut by 2 bases, the J end by 3 bases, with 8 bases between. CDR3 sequence reads: CASSVRQEETQYF. The CDR3 bases are TGTGCCAGCAGCGTCAGGCAGGAAGAGACCCAGTACTTC.

The gene calls are TRBV4-2 and TRBJ1-2; the D is unclear. Per the germline V gene, CDR1 is LGHNA and CDR2 is YNFKEQ. This CDR3 region has 14 residues. The ends were cut back, 0 bases at V and 7 bases at J, with 12 bases in the middle. For the CDR3, the DNA is TGTGCCAGCAGCCAAGATTCCGAGGTTTCTGGCTACACCTTC. Translated, it gives CASSQDSEVSGYTF.